Included here is one T cell receptor beta chain sequence, with context. Its antigen is not identified. Unmatched junction bases numbered 8, after V lost 5 bases and J lost 8 bases. This CDR3 has 14 amino acids. CDR1 is SGHTA, CDR2 FQGNSA, per germline. The record originates from a study of cytomegalovirus exposure and HLA in healthy donors. Overall study findings and caveats: TCR sequences were mostly rare, though some public TCRs occurred in many donors. DRB1 showed the most TCR associations and HLA-C the fewest in a later analysis, as rates varied by HLA locus. Several top significant clusters appeared, in a later analysis, to be linked to common viral pathogens. Productive rates of about 90% or about 30% were seen for most TCR beta V segments in an earlier analysis.

The PCR had 60 Vbeta and 13 Jbeta primers. Clones were read by immunoSEQ multiplex PCR, and TCRdb kept only the in-frame ones, dropping some. Altogether approximately 100,000 clones are present, about four fifths being singletons, with the ten largest covering under 5%. The V and J genes are TRBV7-2 and TRBJ2-7; TRBD1 aligns across 11 bases. Input material: PBMCs. This sequence originates from a female donor in good health and CMV-seropositive. CDR3 residues: CASSMDRGQRKQYF. The CDR3 DNA is TGTGCCAGCAGCATGGACAGGGGGCAGCGCAAGCAGTACTTC. The entire variable domain, with the rest obtained from reference TRBV7-2 and TRBJ2-7, is as follows: GAGVSQSPSNKVTEKGKDVELRCDPISGHTALYWYRQSLGQGLEFLIYFQGNSAPDKSGLPSDRFSAERTGGSVSTLTIQRTQQEDSAVYLCASSMDRGQRKQYFGPGTRLTVT.